A single sample is the source of the 5 T cell receptor beta chains below, sequenced in a study of cytomegalovirus exposure and HLA in healthy donors. PCR employed 60 Vbeta and 13 Jbeta primers. Generated by immunoSEQ multiplex PCR, the TCRdb table keeps only in-frame clones and is missing some. The repertoire consists of roughly 230,000 clones, with around 90% occurring once and the leading ten covering around 1.7%. The sequencing input was PBMCs. These receptor sequences come from a girl aged 2 to 10 in good health and CMV-seronegative.

The chain carries TRBV9 and TRBJ1-6; D might be TRBD1 (5 bases). V lost 4 bases and J 2 bases, leaving 13 bases between the germline ends. CDR3 length equals 16 residues. The germline CDR1 and CDR2 sequences are SGDLS and YYNGEE. CDR3 nucleotide sequence: TGTGCCAGCAGCACCCCAGGGAATCCCTATAATTCACCCCTCCACTTT. Its protein is CASSTPGNPYNSPLHF.

J is TRBJ2-1 and V is TRBV18, with D perhaps matching TRBD1 (5 bases). The V end was cut by 1 base, the J end by 4 bases, with 14 bases between. The CDR3 consists of 16 residues. The germline V gene encodes CDR1 KGHSH and CDR2 LQKENI. The CDR3 DNA sequence: TGTGCCAGCTCACCACTCCAAGGGGTCGAATACAATGAGCAGTTCTTC. Protein: CASSPLQGVEYNEQFF.

The genes are TRBV25-1 and TRBJ2-6; a weak D match, TRBD1 (5 bases). The CDR3 spans 14 residues. Germline CDR1 MGHDK, CDR2 SYGVNS. Trimming took off 7 bases at V and 4 bases at J, with 11 bases between the two ends. This CDR3 reads CASNKGSGANVLTF. The CDR3, as DNA: TGTGCCAGCAATAAGGGGTCCGGGGCCAACGTCCTGACTTTC. The variable domain in full, with the rest retrieved from reference TRBV25-1 and TRBJ2-6, is EADIYQTPRYLVIGTGKKITLECSQTMGHDKMYWYQQDPGMELHLIHYSYGVNSTEKGDLSSESTVSRIRTEHFPLTLESARPSHTSQYLCASNKGSGANVLTFGAGSRLTVL.

This clone was detected only once. The chain uses TRBV5-4 and TRBJ2-7; 9 bases agree with TRBD2. Germline trimming cut 4 bases from V and 6 bases from J; bases unmatched to any gene: 8. The CDR3 length is 14 residues. Germline values: CDR1 SGHNT, CDR2 YYREEE (reference sequence). The CDR3 sequence: CASSPGLAYGEQYF. The CDR3 DNA reads TGTGCCAGCAGCCCGGGACTAGCTTACGGCGAGCAGTACTTC.

With respect to this clone: Other nucleotide sequences from this sample produce the same CDR3. CDR3 sequence reads: CASSLGLAVSYEQYF. CDR3 bases: TGTGCCAGCAGCTTAGGGCTAGCGGTCTCCTACGAGCAGTACTTC. The chain couples TRBV11-2 to TRBJ2-7, with TRBD2 identical over 7 bases. CDR1 SGHAT and CDR2 FQNNGV come from the germline V gene. Germline trimming cut 1 base from V and 0 bases from J; bases unmatched to any gene: 3. The CDR3 loop spans 15 amino acids. Using reference TRBV11-2 and TRBJ2-7 for the parts outside the CDR3, the full variable domain is EAGVAQSPRYKIIEKRQSVAFWCNPISGHATLYWYQQILGQGPKLLIQFQNNGVVDDSQLPKDRFSAERLKGVDSTLKIQPAKLEDSAVYLCASSLGLAVSYEQYFGPGTRLTVT.